A single sample is the source of the 26 T cell receptor beta chains below, sequenced in a study of cytomegalovirus exposure and HLA in healthy donors. 60 Vbeta and 13 Jbeta primers were used in PCR. Assay used: immunoSEQ multiplex PCR; TCRdb lists only in-frame clones, some missing. The sample has roughly 150,000 clones, roughly 85% seen once. Sequencing input: PBMCs. The receptors here all came from a man aged 25 to 40 in good health and CMV-seronegative.

This sequence joins TRBV4-1 and TRBJ2-7; tentatively, D is TRBD2 (5 bases). V was clipped by 3 bases and J by 5 bases, with 14 bases between them. Germline CDR1 reads MGHRA; CDR2 reads YSYEKL. The CDR3 covers 14 residues. The CDR3 DNA reads as TGCGCCAGCAGCCACGCGGGCGTTCAGGACGAGCAGTACTTC. Translated: CASSHAGVQDEQYF.

The chain carries TRBV7-2 and TRBJ1-5; D gene uncertain. Trimming removed 5 bases at V and 5 bases at J, with 13 bases between. The germline CDR1 and CDR2 sequences are SGHTA and FQGNSA. The CDR3 spans 14 residues. The CDR3 here is CASSPFRGDQPQHF. CDR3 coding DNA: TGTGCCAGCAGCCCCTTCAGAGGCGATCAGCCCCAGCATTTT. The full variable domain, rest sourced from reference TRBV7-2 and TRBJ1-5, is GAGVSQSPSNKVTEKGKDVELRCDPISGHTALYWYRQSLGQGLEFLIYFQGNSAPDKSGLPSDRFSAERTGGSVSTLTIQRTQQEDSAVYLCASSPFRGDQPQHFGDGTRLSIL.

The rearrangement links TRBV6-5 to TRBJ1-6; D unclear. The CDR3 loop spans 15 amino acids. Trimming took 0 bases from V and 7 from J, leaving 10 bases between them. Germline CDR1 MNHEY, CDR2 SVGAGI. Here the CDR3 DNA reads TGTGCCAGCAGTTACTCGATCCTGGGCAATTCACCCCTCCACTTT. Its protein product is CASSYSILGNSPLHF.

The genes are TRBV7-2 and TRBJ2-7; 8 bases agree with TRBD2. There are 16 residues in the CDR3. With 5 bases clipped from V and 5 bases from J, the junction kept 14 bases outside the gene matches. Germline V gene sequence: CDR1 SGHTA, CDR2 FQGNSA. CDR3 DNA sequence: TGTGCCAGCAGCCCGGACCCCGGGGGGGCCGGAGACGAGCAGTACTTC. It yields the protein CASSPDPGGAGDEQYF.

The rearrangement joins TRBV6-5 to TRBJ2-7; TRBD2 matches at 10 bases. CDR3 length: 13 amino acids. J lost 4 bases, V lost 6 bases, and 3 bases had no gene match. Germline loops: CDR1 MNHEY, CDR2 SVGAGI. Here the CDR3 reads CASSKTSGYEQYF. CDR3 DNA sequence: TGTGCCAGCAGCAAGACTAGCGGGTACGAGCAGTACTTC.

The V and J genes are TRBV30 and TRBJ1-2; TRBD1 is a possible D gene (5 bases). The V gene's germline CDR1 is GTSNPN and CDR2 SVGIG (reference sequence). V was trimmed by 0 bases and J by 4 bases, leaving 9 bases between them. The CDR3 covers 13 residues. The DNA of the CDR3 is TGTGCCTGGAGTGTACAGGATTCCTATGGCTACACCTTC. It is translated as CAWSVQDSYGYTF.

The rearrangement joins TRBV11-2 to TRBJ1-6; D perhaps matches TRBD1 (6 bases). CDR1 is SGHAT, CDR2 FQNNGV, per germline. The V and J ends lost 5 bases and 4 bases respectively, with 12 bases between them. This CDR3 comprises 15 residues. CDR3 nucleotides: TGTGCCAGCAGCAAGGTGGGACAATATAATTCACCCCTCCACTTT. This gives the protein CASSKVGQYNSPLHF.

The gene calls are TRBV28 and TRBJ2-1, with TRBD1 identical over 9 bases. Trimming removed 8 bases from V and 9 bases from J; junction bases left unmatched: 5. The germline gives CDR1 MDHEN, CDR2 SYDVKM. The length of the CDR3 is 12 residues. The CDR3 here is CASGTGLVEQFF. The DNA of the CDR3 is TGTGCCAGCGGGACAGGGCTGGTTGAGCAGTTCTTC.

The chain combines TRBV6-5 with TRBJ2-1; perhaps TRBD1 as D (5 bases). The CDR3 runs 16 residues. V was trimmed by 4 bases and J by 6 bases, leaving 19 bases between them. Germline lookup yields CDR1 MNHEY and CDR2 SVGAGI. The CDR3: CASSLLQGTSPNEQFF. The CDR3 coding sequence is TGTGCCAGCAGTTTGCTCCAGGGCACTTCGCCCAATGAGCAGTTCTTC.

This chain links TRBV7-8 with TRBJ2-2, with 7 bases lining up with TRBD1. Germline V gene data show CDR1 as SGHVS and CDR2 as FQNEAQ. V shed 5 bases, J shed 9 bases, and the junction held 21 bases outside the gene matches. The CDR3 covers 18 residues. The CDR3 region is CASSEIDVGTDVTRELFF. In nucleotides, the CDR3 is TGTGCCAGCAGCGAAATAGACGTCGGGACAGATGTGACCAGGGAGCTGTTTTTT.

J is TRBJ2-2 and V is TRBV4-3; 9 nucleotides match TRBD2. From germline, CDR1 is LGHNA and CDR2 YSLEER. The CDR3 runs 17 residues. V shed 1 base, J shed 3 bases, and the junction held 6 bases outside the gene matches. CDR3 amino acids: CASSQGATSGYTGELFF. CDR3 DNA sequence: TGCGCCAGCAGCCAAGGGGCGACTAGCGGATACACCGGGGAGCTGTTTTTT.

This rearrangement joins TRBV6-6 to TRBJ2-1, with 9 bases lining up with TRBD2. The CDR3 totals 16 residues. V gave up 5 bases and J gave up 2 bases; unmatched junction bases: 7. CDR1 is MNHNY, CDR2 SVGAGI, per germline (reference sequence). The CDR3 DNA follows: TGTGCCAGCAGTATAGCGGGGGAGAACACCTACAATGAGCAGTTCTTC. Encoded protein: CASSIAGENTYNEQFF.

V and J are TRBV2 and TRBJ1-1; D gene ambiguous. This CDR3 is built from 13 residues. V was trimmed by 4 bases and J by 4 bases, leaving 10 bases between them. The V gene's germline CDR1 is SNHLY and CDR2 FYNNEI. The CDR3 reads CASSGGRSTEAFF. Written as DNA, the CDR3 is TGTGCCAGCAGTGGAGGGCGGAGCACTGAAGCTTTCTTT.

The chain uses TRBV19 and TRBJ1-2, with TRBD1 identical over 7 bases. V was clipped by 6 bases and J by 4 bases; unmatched bases: 17. Germline V gene sequence: CDR1 LNHDA, CDR2 SQIVND (reference sequence). The CDR3 totals 17 residues. CDR3 coding DNA: TGTGCCAGTAGCCGCCTCGAACGTACCTGGACAGGCTATGGCTACACCTTC. Residues: CASSRLERTWTGYGYTF.

The chain employs TRBV9 and TRBJ2-2; 15 nucleotides match TRBD2. This CDR3 contains 18 residues. The ends lost 4 bases at V and 6 bases at J; junction bases unmatched: 10. Per germline, CDR1 SGDLS and CDR2 YYNGEE. The CDR3 loop reads CASSKGLAGGPVSGELFF. The DNA for the CDR3 is TGTGCCAGCAGCAAAGGACTAGCGGGAGGGCCAGTTTCCGGGGAGCTGTTTTTT.

In regard to this clone: The junction shows a germline mismatch at one end, possibly a read error. The CDR3 loop reads CSSSLGRDQETQYF. The DNA for the CDR3 is TGTTCCAGCAGCTTAGGACGGGACCAAGAGACCCAGTACTTC. The V gene is TRBV7-9, the J gene TRBJ2-5; no clear D gene. Looked up from germline, CDR1 is SEHNR and CDR2 is FQNEAQ (reference sequence). The CDR3 extends over 14 amino acids.

The V call is TRBV19, the J call TRBJ2-3; tentative D call: TRBD1 (6 bases). V shed 3 bases and J shed 0 bases, with 13 bases lying between them. This CDR3 has 16 amino acids. From germline, CDR1 is LNHDA and CDR2 SQIVND (reference sequence). Here the CDR3 DNA reads TGTGCCAGTAGTATGTCCACAGGGTATAGCACAGATACGCAGTATTTT. It yields the protein CASSMSTGYSTDTQYF.

The V gene is TRBV11-2, the J gene TRBJ2-3; 11 nucleotides agree with TRBD1. CDR3 length: 14 amino acids. J gave up 6 bases and V 3 bases, and 2 bases lay outside the gene matches. Germline-derived CDR1 and CDR2 are SGHAT and FQNNGV. The CDR3 protein is CASSFGTGGDTQYF. The CDR3 nucleotides read TGTGCCAGCAGCTTCGGGACAGGGGGGGATACGCAGTATTTT.

V is TRBV5-5 and J is TRBJ2-1, with D tentatively TRBD1 (5 bases). Per the germline V gene, CDR1 is SGHKS and CDR2 is YYEKEE (reference sequence). V shed 2 bases and J shed 7 bases, with 16 bases lying between them. The CDR3 totals 15 residues. The CDR3 region is CASSFSTGPLNEQFF. As DNA, the CDR3 is TGTGCCAGCAGCTTTTCAACAGGTCCCTTGAATGAGCAGTTCTTC.

The genes are TRBV15 and TRBJ2-1; 7 bases match TRBD1. CDR3 length: 16 residues. CDR1 and CDR2 (germline): LNHNV, YYDKDF (reference sequence). Trimming cost V 3 bases and J 3 bases; bases outside gene matches: 8. CDR3 amino acids: CATSRTTGVGYNEQFF. The CDR3 DNA is TGTGCCACCAGCAGGACCACAGGGGTAGGCTACAATGAGCAGTTCTTC.

V usage is TRBV4-2 and J usage is TRBJ2-4; 7 positions agree with TRBD1. CDR1 and CDR2 (germline): LGHNA, YNFKEQ. The CDR3 spans 17 residues. V was pared by 1 base and J by 1 base, with 7 bases of the junction left unmatched. The CDR3 here is CASSQGGPGQAKNIQYF. CDR3 DNA: TGTGCCAGCAGCCAAGGGGGTCCGGGACAGGCCAAAAACATTCAGTACTTC.

The chain is built from TRBV28 and TRBJ2-1, with 7 bases fitting TRBD1. This CDR3 region has 18 residues. V gave up 5 bases and J gave up 4 bases; unmatched junction bases: 17. Per the germline V gene, CDR1 is MDHEN and CDR2 is SYDVKM. The CDR3 is CASSLATQYRGLYNEQFF. In DNA, the CDR3 is TGTGCCAGCAGTCTAGCCACCCAGTACAGGGGTTTATACAATGAGCAGTTCTTC.

This clone turned up a few times. The chain uses TRBV4-3 and TRBJ2-7, with TRBD1 identical over 8 bases. Germline loops: CDR1 LGHNA, CDR2 YSLEER. CDR3 size: 15 residues. Germline trimming cut 3 bases from V and 4 bases from J; bases unmatched to any gene: 8. The CDR3 here is CASSQNRDRTYEQYF. The CDR3, as DNA: TGCGCCAGCAGCCAGAACCGGGACAGGACTTACGAGCAGTACTTC.

This clone was detected once. The chain employs TRBV7-2 and TRBJ1-1; TRBD1 agrees at 7 bases. This CDR3 is 18 amino acids long. With 5 bases clipped from V and 0 bases from J, the junction kept 15 bases outside the gene matches. CDR1 SGHTA and CDR2 FQGNSA come from the germline V gene. The CDR3 DNA reads as TGTGCCAGCAGCCGACGCCCCGGGACAGCGACAATGAACACTGAAGCTTTCTTT. Its protein product is CASSRRPGTATMNTEAFF.

The genes are TRBV14 and TRBJ2-1; TRBD2 aligns across 8 bases. This CDR3 has 17 amino acids. Germline CDR1 SGHDN, CDR2 FVKESK. J lost 8 bases, V lost 0 bases, and 12 bases had no gene match. This CDR3 is CASSQESPASGWYEQFF. CDR3 nucleotide sequence: TGTGCCAGCAGCCAAGAGAGTCCGGCTAGCGGGTGGTATGAGCAGTTCTTC. The complete variable domain, with remaining parts taken from reference TRBV14 and TRBJ2-1, reads EAGVTQFPSHSVIEKGQTVTLRCDPISGHDNLYWYRRVMGKEIKFLLHFVKESKQDESGMPNNRFLAERTGGTYSTLKVQPAELEDSGVYFCASSQESPASGWYEQFFGPGTRLTVL.

V usage is TRBV7-2 and J usage is TRBJ1-4, with D possibly being TRBD1 (6 bases). CDR1 SGHTA and CDR2 FQGNSA come from the germline V gene. V lost 1 base and J 4 bases, leaving 13 bases between the germline ends. The CDR3 sequence is 16 residues long. DNA for the CDR3: TGTGCCAGCAGCTTAGTTCCACAGGGTCATAATGAAAAACTGTTTTTT. Translated: CASSLVPQGHNEKLFF.